This T cell receptor (beta chain) was retrieved from a study of T-cell memory formation after mild COVID-19. Overall study findings and caveats: The appearance of some responding clones in pre-infection memory suggested that cross-reactive memory joined.

The sample holds a few counts of this clonotype. The antigen is undetermined. Between the trimmed V and J ends, which lost 3 bases and 0 bases, there was a span of 13 bases. Germline V gives CDR1 SQVTM, CDR2 ANQGSEA. The CDR3 consists of 15 residues. TCRdb used MiXCR to reprocess the 5' RACE reads, holding one entry per CDR3 protein. The sample shows 300,000 to 400,000 distinct CDR3 sequences, around 30% of them seen only once. The sequence was collected from an adult woman who had mild COVID-19 (a few samples of this study predate the infection). Cell type and time point are not known. Material: PBMCs or a T cell subset sorted from them (not recorded which). V is TRBV29-1 and J is TRBJ2-3; TRBD2 might be the D (6 bases). CDR3 coding DNA: TGCAGCGTTGAGGGAGGCCGGTCTAGCACAGATACGCAGTATTTT. Protein sequence: CSVEGGRSSTDTQYF.